This TCR beta chain was documented in a study of T cell repertoires in cytomegalovirus infection. Background on the study: Used in the study were CMV epitopes, some recently identified and HLA-C-restricted, others well-studied and HLA-B-restricted. Public TCR beta signatures indicated both CMV infection and matching HLA type.

One entry per CDR3 protein results from TCRdb running MiXCR on the reads. Seen here are 640,000 or so distinct CDR3 sequences, around 30% observed once, and the top ten hold roughly 18%. In the case of this clonotype: Its target is not known.

Whole-study findings and limits: Cumulative public TCR beta family frequency identified CMV carriers with the relevant HLA. The study found HLA-C-restricted CMV-specific TCR beta clonotypes dominating the ex vivo response.

V lost 6 bases and J lost 8, with 26 bases in between. Germline V CDR1 and CDR2: MDHEN, SYDVKM. The CDR3 is 18 residues long. The chain combines TRBV28 with TRBJ1-6; D not resolved. The TCR was taken from a human donor in good health (CMV status not recorded). Some clones in this sample may be carry-over from other donors' samples. The sample in question was cultured PBMCs, obtained from culture after CMV antigen stimulation. The CDR3 region is CASSSRAIYSFRHSPLHF. For the CDR3, the DNA is TGTGCCAGCAGCTCGAGGGCCATTTACAGCTTTCGTCATTCACCCCTCCACTTT.